Shown below are 10 T cell receptor beta chains from a single sample sequenced in a study of OX40 agonist ivuxolimab in advanced cancers. Libraries were prepared by immunoSEQ multiplex PCR; TCRdb keeps only in-frame clonotypes and omits some of them. The sample consists of 40,000 to 45,000 clones, 86% of them appearing once. Specimen: CD4+ or CD8+ T cells sorted from blood, collected in a trial of the OX40 agonist ivuxolimab. These receptors were collected from an adult with an advanced solid tumor such as melanoma, head and neck, liver or kidney cancer.

The chain has TRBV27 and TRBJ2-3; TRBD2 agrees at 7 bases. The CDR3 runs 14 residues. With 2 bases clipped from V and 1 base from J, the junction kept 0 bases outside the gene matches. Germline lookup yields CDR1 MNHEY and CDR2 SMNVEV (reference sequence). In nucleotides, the CDR3 is TGTGCCAGCAGTTTAGCGGGAGGCACAGATACGCAGTATTTT. Translation gives CASSLAGGTDTQYF.

This clone was recorded once. This sequence joins TRBV19 and TRBJ1-5; D is ambiguous. Looked up from germline, CDR1 is LNHDA and CDR2 is SQIVND (reference sequence). This CDR3 spans 13 amino acids. Trimming cost V 4 bases and J 7 bases, with 11 bases left between them. DNA for the CDR3: TGTGCCAGTAGTAGTGAGCCAGGACAGCCCCAGCATTTT. This translates into CASSSEPGQPQHF. Filled out from reference TRBV19 and TRBJ1-5, the complete variable domain reads DGGITQSPKYLFRKEGQNVTLSCEQNLNHDAMYWYRQDPGQGLRLIYYSQIVNDFQKGDIAEGYSVSREKKESFPLTVTSAQKNPTAFYLCASSSEPGQPQHFGDGTRLSIL.

Remarks on this clone: The junction departs from germline at one end; a sequencing error may be responsible. The V and J genes are TRBV7-7 and TRBJ2-1; the D is unclear. This CDR3 spans 13 amino acids. CDR1 is SSHAT, CDR2 FNYEAQ, per germline (reference sequence). The CDR3 here is CASSPSLPGEQFF. As DNA, the CDR3 is TGTGCTAGCAGCCCCTCCCTGCCGGGTGAGCAGTTCTTC.

The chain is built from TRBV7-2 and TRBJ2-1; a weak D match, TRBD1 (6 bases). The germline V gene encodes CDR1 SGHTA and CDR2 FQGNSA. The CDR3 totals 13 residues. V shed 2 bases and J shed 4 bases, with 6 bases lying between them. CDR3 nucleotides: TGTGCCAGCAGCTTAACAGGGTACAATGAGCAGTTCTTC. Encoded protein: CASSLTGYNEQFF.

The chain employs TRBV28 and TRBJ1-1; D gene unclear. Trimming removed 6 bases from V and 6 bases from J, with 14 bases in between. Germline CDR1 MDHEN, CDR2 SYDVKM. The CDR3 is 13 amino acids. This CDR3 reads CASRGAIGSEAFF. CDR3 nucleotide sequence: TGTGCCAGCAGAGGCGCTATCGGCTCTGAAGCTTTCTTT.

This chain joins TRBV7-9 and TRBJ1-1; D call uncertain. The germline CDR1 and CDR2 sequences are SEHNR and FQNEAQ (reference sequence). The germline V and J ends were trimmed by 2 bases and 9 bases, with 13 bases remaining between them. There are 13 residues in the CDR3. The CDR3 reads CASSLFNRAQAFF. For the CDR3, the DNA is TGTGCCAGCAGCTTATTTAATCGGGCCCAAGCTTTCTTT. The variable domain in full, with the rest retrieved from reference TRBV7-9 and TRBJ1-1, is DTGVSQNPRHKITKRGQNVTFRCDPISEHNRLYWYRQTLGQGPEFLTYFQNEAQLEKSRLLSDRFSAERPKGSFSTLEIQRTEQGDSAMYLCASSLFNRAQAFFGQGTRLTVV.

The DNA of the CDR3 is TGTGCCAGCAGTTTATTAGGCGCGCAGGGTACGAGGGAGCAGTACTTC. Its protein product is CASSLLGAQGTREQYF. V and J are TRBV28 and TRBJ2-7; a weak D match, TRBD1 (5 bases). The germline V gene encodes CDR1 MDHEN and CDR2 SYDVKM. The CDR3 loop spans 16 amino acids. V lost 1 base to trimming and J lost 7 bases, with 20 bases between them.

The chain recombines TRBV6-4 with TRBJ1-1, with D uncertain. Germline lookup yields CDR1 MRHNA and CDR2 SNTAGT. The CDR3 spans 13 residues. Trimming left V 4 bases short and J 3 bases short, with 9 bases between. In DNA form, the CDR3 reads TGTGCCAGCAGTGTTGAGGTGGACACTGAAGCTTTCTTT. It specifies CASSVEVDTEAFF.

This chain uses TRBV7-2 with TRBJ2-2; TRBD2 matches at 7 bases. CDR1 is SGHTA and CDR2 is FQGNSA in the germline V gene. V lost 4 bases to trimming and J lost 4 bases; unmatched junction nucleotides: 9. CDR3 size: 16 residues. The CDR3 DNA reads as TGTGCCAGCAGCTCCGGAGCGCTAGCGGCCACCGGGGAGCTGTTTTTT. It yields the protein CASSSGALAATGELFF. The full variable domain, with the rest looked up from reference TRBV7-2 and TRBJ2-2, is GAGVSQSPSNKVTEKGKDVELRCDPISGHTALYWYRQSLGQGLEFLIYFQGNSAPDKSGLPSDRFSAERTGGSVSTLTIQRTQQEDSAVYLCASSSGALAATGELFFGEGSRLTVL.

This clone was seen a few times. The J gene is TRBJ1-2, the V gene TRBV5-4; D not resolved. Germline V gives CDR1 SGHNT, CDR2 YYREEE (reference sequence). This CDR3 region has 13 residues. Trimming took 4 bases from V and 7 from J, leaving 14 bases between them. CDR3 in amino acids: CASSTQLGGGYTF. In DNA, the CDR3 is TGTGCCAGCAGCACCCAGCTGGGCGGTGGCTACACCTTC.